This T cell receptor beta chain was obtained from a study of blood T cell repertoires in COVID-19. Study in general: T cells, B-cell-depleted T cells, or PBMCs provided the cDNA or gDNA that served as material.

Libraries were prepared by immunoSEQ multiplex PCR; TCRdb keeps only in-frame clonotypes and omits some of them. Here the sample spans more than 85,000 clones, 85% being singletons. The CDR3 runs to 12 residues. Germline assignment: CDR1 MDHEN and CDR2 SYDVKM. Trimming removed 7 bases from V and 7 bases from J, with 11 bases in between. Sequences were obtained from peripheral blood. The chain combines TRBV28 with TRBJ1-5; D call uncertain. This TCR was sampled from an older man with acute or convalescent COVID-19. Here the CDR3 reads CASKPYSQPQHF. For the CDR3, the DNA is TGTGCCAGCAAACCGTACTCCCAGCCCCAGCATTTT.